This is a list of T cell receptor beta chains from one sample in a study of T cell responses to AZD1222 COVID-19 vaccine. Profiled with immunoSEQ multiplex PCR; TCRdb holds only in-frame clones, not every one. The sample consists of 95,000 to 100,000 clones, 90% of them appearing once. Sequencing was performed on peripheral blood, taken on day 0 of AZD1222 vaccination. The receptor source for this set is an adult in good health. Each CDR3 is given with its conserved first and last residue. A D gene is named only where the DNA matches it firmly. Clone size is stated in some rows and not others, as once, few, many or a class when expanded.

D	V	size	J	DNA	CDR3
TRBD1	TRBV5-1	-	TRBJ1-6	TGCGCCAGCAGCTTGGGACAGGGAGGGATATATAATTCACCCCTCCACTTT	CASSLGQGGIYNSPLHF
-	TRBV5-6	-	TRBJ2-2	TGTGCCAGCAGCACCTCCGGGACACGGGAGCTGTTTTTT	CASSTSGTRELFF
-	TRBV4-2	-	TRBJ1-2	TGTGCCAGCAGCCCCAAATTTCCCCTCGACTATGGCTACACCTTC	CASSPKFPLDYGYTF
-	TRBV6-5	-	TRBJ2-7	TGTGCCAGCAGTTTAGGGGGGGGATACGAGCAGTACTTC	CASSLGGGYEQYF
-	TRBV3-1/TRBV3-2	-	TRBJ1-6	TGTGCCAGCAGCCAAGAGGGGAGTTCACCCCTCCACTTT	CASSQEGSSPLHF
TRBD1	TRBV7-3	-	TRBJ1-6	TGTGCCAGCAGCGTGACAGGGGACCCTCGAACCCTCCACTTT	CASSVTGDPRTLHF
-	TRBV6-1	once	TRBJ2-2	TGTGCCAGCAGTGTCAGGGAAATCCTAGGGGCCGGGGAGCTGTTTTTT	CASSVREILGAGELFF
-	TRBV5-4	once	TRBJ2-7	TGTGCCAGCAGCTTGGTTGGGGGCCGCGGCTCCTACGAGCAGTACTTC	CASSLVGGRGSYEQYF
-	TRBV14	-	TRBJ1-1	TGTGCCAGCAGCTATATACAGGGCAGGGGGAACACTGAAGCTTTCTTT	CASSYIQGRGNTEAFF
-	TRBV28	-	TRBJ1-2	TGTGCCAGCAGTTTCGGGCAAACTTCGGGGCCGGGTGTCTTC	CASSFGQTSGPGVF
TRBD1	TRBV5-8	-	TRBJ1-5	TGTGCCAGCAGCTTGGGGACAGGGTTTCAGCCCCAGCATTTT	CASSLGTGFQPQHF
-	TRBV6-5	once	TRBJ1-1	TGTGCCAGCAGTTACTCTCCCTCGGATGAAGCTTTCTTT	CASSYSPSDEAFF
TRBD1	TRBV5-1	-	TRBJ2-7	TGCGCCAGCTCGGATCGGACAGGAACCTACGAGCAGTACTTC	CASSDRTGTYEQYF
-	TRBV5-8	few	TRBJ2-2	TGTGCCAGCAGCTTCCGAGGAACCGGGGAGCTGTTTTTT	CASSFRGTGELFF
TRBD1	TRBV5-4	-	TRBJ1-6	TGTGCCAGCAGCTCCAGGGGGGGAGGTAATTCACCCCTCCACTTT	CASSSRGGGNSPLHF
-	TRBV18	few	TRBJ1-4	TGTGCCAGCTCACCGGACAGCCCTACAGGGTATGGTGAAAAACTGTTTTTT	CASSPDSPTGYGEKLFF
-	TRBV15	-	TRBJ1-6	TGTGCCACCAGCAGAGATTTCAATTCACCCCTCCACTTT	CATSRDFNSPLHF
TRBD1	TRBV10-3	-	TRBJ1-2	TGTGCCATCAGAACAGGGGAACCTGGCTATGGCTACACCTTC	CAIRTGEPGYGYTF
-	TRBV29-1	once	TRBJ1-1	TGCAGCGTTGGGTTTAAGGACGTTGCTTTCTTT	CSVGFKDVAFF
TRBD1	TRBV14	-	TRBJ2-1	TGTGCCAGCAGCCAAGAATTGGACAGGGATTACAATGAGCAGTTCTTC	CASSQELDRDYNEQFF
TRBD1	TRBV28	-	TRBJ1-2	TGTGCCAGCAGTTTAGGACAGGGGGCCGTCTTGAATGGCTACACCTTC	CASSLGQGAVLNGYTF
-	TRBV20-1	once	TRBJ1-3	TGCAGTGCGAGCTTTGGAAACACCATATATTTT	CSASFGNTIYF
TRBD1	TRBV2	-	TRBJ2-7	TGTGCCAACCGACGAGACAGGGCCTACGAGCAGTACTTC	CANRRDRAYEQYF
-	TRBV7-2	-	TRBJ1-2	TGTGCCAGCAGCTTACAGGGTTACTATGGCTACACCTTC	CASSLQGYYGYTF
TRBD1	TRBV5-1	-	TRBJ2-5	TGCGCCAGCAGCTTGGTTCTGACAGGGGAGCGAGAGACCCAGTACTTC	CASSLVLTGERETQYF
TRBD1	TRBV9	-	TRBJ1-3	TGTGCCAGCAGCAACCAGGACAGGATCGGAAACACCATATATTTT	CASSNQDRIGNTIYF
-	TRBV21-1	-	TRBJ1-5	-	CASKFGTGTEVPIAWNQPQHF
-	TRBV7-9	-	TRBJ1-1	TGTGCCAGCAGCTTAATTTTGGCAGGGCGGGAAGCTTTCTTT	CASSLILAGREAFF
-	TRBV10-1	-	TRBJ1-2	TGCGCCAGCAGTGCCGGGGGCGACGACTATGGCTACACCTTC	CASSAGGDDYGYTF
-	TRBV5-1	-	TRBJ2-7	TGCGCCAGCAGCCTTTACGGTGTTGACTCCTACGAGCAGTACTTC	CASSLYGVDSYEQYF
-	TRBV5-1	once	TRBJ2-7	TGCGCCAGCAGCTTCGAGGCAGGGCCCCCCTACGAGCAGTACTTC	CASSFEAGPPYEQYF
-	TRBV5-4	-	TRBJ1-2	TGTGCCAGCAGCCAGCTCGAGGCTGCCTATGGCTACACCTTC	CASSQLEAAYGYTF
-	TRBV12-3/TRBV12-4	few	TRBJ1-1	TGTGCCAGCAGCGACGGACTGAACACTGAAGCTTTCTTT	CASSDGLNTEAFF
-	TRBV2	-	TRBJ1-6	TGTGCCAGCAGTCCCCGGGGAGGAGGTTCACCCCTCCACTTT	CASSPRGGGSPLHF
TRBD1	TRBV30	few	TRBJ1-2	TGTGCCTGGAGCCGAAGGGGGGTTGTGACAGGGGGCTCTGGCTACACCTTC	CAWSRRGVVTGGSGYTF
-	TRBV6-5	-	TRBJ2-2	TGTGCCAGCAGTTACAGAGCGTTCGGGGAGCTGTTTTTT	CASSYRAFGELFF
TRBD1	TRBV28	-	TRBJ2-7	TGTGCCAGCAGTTCCCCGGGGACAGCCACCTACGAGCAGTACTTC	CASSSPGTATYEQYF
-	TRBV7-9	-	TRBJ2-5	TGTGCCAGCAGCACGAACGGATACCAAGAGACCCAGTACTTC	CASSTNGYQETQYF
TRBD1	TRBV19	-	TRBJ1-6	TGTGCCAGTAGGAAATCCCCCGGGACAGGAGGTTCACCCCTCCACTTT	CASRKSPGTGGSPLHF
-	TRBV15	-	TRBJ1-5	TGTGCCACCAGCGGCGAGCCGGAACAGCCCCAGCATTTT	CATSGEPEQPQHF
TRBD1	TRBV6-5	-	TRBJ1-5	TGTGCCAGCAGTCCAGACAGGGATCAGCCCCAGCATTTT	CASSPDRDQPQHF
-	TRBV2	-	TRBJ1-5	TGTGCCAGCAGTTTCGACAAGGGGTTTCAGCCCCAGCATTTT	CASSFDKGFQPQHF
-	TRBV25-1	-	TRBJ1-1	TGTGCCAGCAGAATTGGAGGCACTGAAGCTTTCTTT	CASRIGGTEAFF
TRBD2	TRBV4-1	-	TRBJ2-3	TGCGCCAGCAGCCCTCGACTAGCGGGGGCTGATACGCAGTATTTT	CASSPRLAGADTQYF
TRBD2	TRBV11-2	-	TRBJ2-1	TGTGCCAGCAGCTTGGCTAGCGGGACTTACAATGAGCAGTTCTTC	CASSLASGTYNEQFF
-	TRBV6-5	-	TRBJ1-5	TGTGCCAGCAGTCAGACAGGTTATAGCAATCAGCCCCAGCATTTT	CASSQTGYSNQPQHF
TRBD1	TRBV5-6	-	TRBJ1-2	TGTGCCAGCAGCTTGGTGGGACAGGGATCCTCCAACTATGGCTACACCTTC	CASSLVGQGSSNYGYTF
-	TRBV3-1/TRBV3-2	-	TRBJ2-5	TGTGCCAGCAGCCAAGATCGGGCTAGGGTGGAGACCCAGTACTTC	CASSQDRARVETQYF
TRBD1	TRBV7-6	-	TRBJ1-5	TGTGCCAGCAGCCCAGGGACAGATAGCAATCAGCCCCAGCATTTT	CASSPGTDSNQPQHF
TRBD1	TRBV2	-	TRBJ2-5	TGTGCCAGCCGGGACAGGGGGTACGAGACCCAGTACTTC	CASRDRGYETQYF
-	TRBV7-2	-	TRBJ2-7	TGTGCCAGCAGCCGTACCTCCTACGAGCAGTACTTC	CASSRTSYEQYF
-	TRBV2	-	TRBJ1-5	TGTGCCAGCAGTGAATTAACGGACTCCAATCAGCCCCAGCATTTT	CASSELTDSNQPQHF
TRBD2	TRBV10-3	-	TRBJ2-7	TGTGCCATCAGTGAGGCTAGCGGGGGGCAGTACGAGCAGTACTTC	CAISEASGGQYEQYF
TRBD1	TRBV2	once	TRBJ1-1	TGTGCCAGCAGTGAACCCAGGGGGACCACTGAAGCTTTCTTT	CASSEPRGTTEAFF
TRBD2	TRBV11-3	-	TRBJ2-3	TGTGCCAGCAGCTTGGGGACTAGCGGTGCTCACACAGATACGCAGTATTTT	CASSLGTSGAHTDTQYF
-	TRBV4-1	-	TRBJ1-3	TGCGCCAGCAGCCCCCCGGAGATTTATTCTGGAAACACCATATATTTT	CASSPPEIYSGNTIYF
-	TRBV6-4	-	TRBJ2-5	TGTGCCAGCAGTGACTCGGCAGGGGAGGGAGAGACCCAGTACTTC	CASSDSAGEGETQYF
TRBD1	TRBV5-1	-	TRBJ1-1	TGCGCCAGCAGGGACAGGGGGGATGATGAAGCTTTCTTT	CASRDRGDDEAFF
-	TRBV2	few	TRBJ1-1	TGTGCCAGCAGCGAGAAATGGGTTTCCGAAGCTTTCTTT	CASSEKWVSEAFF
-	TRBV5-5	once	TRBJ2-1	TGTGCCAGCAGCCAGGACAGTTACAATGAGCAGTTCTTC	CASSQDSYNEQFF